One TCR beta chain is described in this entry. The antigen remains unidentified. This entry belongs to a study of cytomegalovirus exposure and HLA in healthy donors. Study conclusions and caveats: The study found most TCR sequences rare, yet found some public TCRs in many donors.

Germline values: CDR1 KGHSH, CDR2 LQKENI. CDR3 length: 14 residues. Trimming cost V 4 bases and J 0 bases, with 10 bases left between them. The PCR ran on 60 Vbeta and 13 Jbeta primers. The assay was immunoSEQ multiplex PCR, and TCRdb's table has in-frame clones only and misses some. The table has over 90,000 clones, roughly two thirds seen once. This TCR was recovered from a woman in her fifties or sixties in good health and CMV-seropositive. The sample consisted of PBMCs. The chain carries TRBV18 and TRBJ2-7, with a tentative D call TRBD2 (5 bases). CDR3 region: CASSRAGHSYEQYF. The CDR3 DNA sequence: TGTGCCAGCTCACGGGCGGGTCACTCCTACGAGCAGTACTTC.